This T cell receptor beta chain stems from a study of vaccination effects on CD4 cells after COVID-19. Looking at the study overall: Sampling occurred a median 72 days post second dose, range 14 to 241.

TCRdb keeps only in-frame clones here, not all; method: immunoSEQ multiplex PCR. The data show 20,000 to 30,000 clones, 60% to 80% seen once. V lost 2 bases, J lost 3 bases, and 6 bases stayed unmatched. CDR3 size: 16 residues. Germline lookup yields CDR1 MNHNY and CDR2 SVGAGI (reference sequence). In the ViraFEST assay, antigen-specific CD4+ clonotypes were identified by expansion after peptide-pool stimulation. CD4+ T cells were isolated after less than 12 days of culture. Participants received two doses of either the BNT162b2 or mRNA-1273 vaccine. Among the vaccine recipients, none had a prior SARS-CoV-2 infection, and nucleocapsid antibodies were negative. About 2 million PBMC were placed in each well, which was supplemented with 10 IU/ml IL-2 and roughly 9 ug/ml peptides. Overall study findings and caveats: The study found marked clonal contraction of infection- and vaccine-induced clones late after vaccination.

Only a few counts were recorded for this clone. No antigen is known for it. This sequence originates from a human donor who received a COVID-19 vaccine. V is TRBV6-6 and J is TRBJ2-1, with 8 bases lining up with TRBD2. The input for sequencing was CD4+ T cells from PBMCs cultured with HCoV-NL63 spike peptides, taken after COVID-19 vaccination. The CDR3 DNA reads TGTGCCAGCAGTTACCCGGCGGGACTAGACTACAATGAGCAGTTCTTC. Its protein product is CASSYPAGLDYNEQFF.